This TCR beta chain is from a study of blood T cell repertoires in COVID-19. Study details: Sample material is recorded as cDNA or gDNA derived from T cells, B-cell-depleted T cells, or PBMCs.

Profiled with immunoSEQ multiplex PCR; TCRdb holds only in-frame clones, not every one. The sample yields approximately 350,000 clones, about 86% seen once. Germline loops: CDR1 SGHVS, CDR2 FQNEAQ. Deletions cut 4 bases from V and 0 bases from J, with 11 bases between. CDR3 length: 15 amino acids. The chain joins TRBV7-8 to TRBJ2-3; D is unresolved. The sequenced sample was peripheral blood. This sequence originates from a man aged 30 to 45 with active or convalescent COVID-19. The CDR3 bases are TGTGCCAGCAGCTCCTTTAGAGGCAGCACAGATACGCAGTATTTT. Translated, it gives CASSSFRGSTDTQYF.